Included here is one T cell receptor beta chain sequence, with context. Its target is not known. The sample comes from a study of beta chain features in type 1 diabetes. Across the study: Cell yields, gender and age were similar in healthy donors and patients.

Expressed TCRB transcripts got sequenced, as all isolated RNA was reverse transcribed. The table came from immunoSEQ multiplex PCR; TCRdb's copy has only in-frame clones and leaves some out. The sample contains roughly 500,000 clones, 9.5% to 12% of which appear only once. Study conclusions and caveats: Naive, central memory and Treg TCRB repertoires appeared more alike in patients than in healthy donors.

The receptor comes from a woman between 18 and 30 years old in good health. What was sequenced was naive CD4+ T cells from blood.

CDR3 DNA sequence: TGTGCCAGCAGCGTAGTCCACAAGCGGGAAACCTACAATGAGCAGTTCTTC. Protein product: CASSVVHKRETYNEQFF. J is TRBJ2-1 and V is TRBV9, with 7 positions matching TRBD2. Germline CDR1 SGDLS, CDR2 YYNGEE. This CDR3 is 17 amino acids long. Trimming took 0 bases from V and 2 from J; bases not matched to a gene: 8.